The 12 T cell receptor beta chains given below trace back to one sample, sequenced in a study of T cell repertoires in cytomegalovirus infection. One entry per CDR3 protein, called by TCRdb with MiXCR from the reads. The data contain approximately 180,000 distinct CDR3 sequences, about a sixth of them seen just once; the ten biggest clones take up about 23%. The specimen sequenced was CD8+ T cells from PBMCs. These receptors originate from a human donor in good health (CMV status not recorded). Some clones in this sample may be carry-over from other donors' samples.

This clonotype has just a few counts. This chain joins TRBV7-9 and TRBJ1-2, with TRBD1 identical over 7 bases. The CDR3 is 15 residues long. The ends lost 3 bases at V and 6 bases at J; junction bases unmatched: 10. CDR1 is SEHNR and CDR2 is FQNEAQ in the germline V gene (reference sequence). The CDR3 DNA reads TGTGCCAGCAGCTTTGGGACAGTGCATCGAGATGGCTACACCTTC. Encoded protein: CASSFGTVHRDGYTF.

This clonotype has at least ten counts. The rearrangement uses TRBV7-2 and TRBJ2-1, with D perhaps matching TRBD2 (5 bases). The CDR3 extends over 16 amino acids. V was cut by 1 base and J by 0 bases, with 10 bases left in between. Looked up from germline, CDR1 is SGHTA and CDR2 is FQGNSA. This chain's CDR3 is CASSLVPGSSYNEQFF. The CDR3 coding sequence is TGTGCCAGCAGCTTAGTCCCGGGGAGCTCCTACAATGAGCAGTTCTTC.

The V call is TRBV7-2, the J call TRBJ2-5; TRBD2 matches 11 bases. The V gene's germline CDR1 is SGHTA and CDR2 FQGNSA. This CDR3 has 16 amino acids. V was clipped by 5 bases and J by 2 bases; unmatched bases: 7. The CDR3 DNA follows: TGTGCCAGCAGCCTTCGACTAGCGGGGTTACAAGAGACCCAGTACTTC. Its translation is CASSLRLAGLQETQYF.

The CDR3 sequence: CASSLLNAPDTNEQFF. CDR3 DNA sequence: TGTGCCAGCAGCTTATTAAATGCGCCGGACACCAATGAGCAGTTCTTC. This chain connects TRBV7-9 to TRBJ2-1, with TRBD1 as a possible D gene (5 bases). The V end lost 2 bases, the J end lost 6 bases, and 17 bases lay between the germline ends. The length of the CDR3 is 16 residues. In germline, CDR1 is SEHNR, CDR2 FQNEAQ (reference sequence).

This chain uses TRBV7-6 with TRBJ2-1; 8 positions match TRBD2. The V and J ends lost 2 bases and 3 bases, in that order; junction bases with no gene match: 6. Per germline, CDR1 SGHVS and CDR2 FNYEAQ. The CDR3 runs to 16 residues. The CDR3 DNA follows: TGTGCCAGCAGCTTAACAGCGGGGGAGCACTACAATGAGCAGTTCTTC. Translated, it gives CASSLTAGEHYNEQFF. Full variable domain (outside the CDR3, taken from reference TRBV7-6 and TRBJ2-1): GAGVSQSPRYKVTKRGQDVALRCDPISGHVSLYWYRQALGQGPEFLTYFNYEAQQDKSGLPNDRFSAERPEGSISTLTIQRTEQRDSAMYRCASSLTAGEHYNEQFFGPGTRLTVL.

The chain combines TRBV10-3 with TRBJ2-2, with 7 bases that match TRBD1. Germline CDR1 ENHRY, CDR2 SYGVKD. This CDR3 spans 17 amino acids. J gave up 7 bases and V 2 bases, and 13 bases lay outside the gene matches. The CDR3 spells CAISENGEGALNGELFF. Here the CDR3 DNA reads TGTGCCATCAGTGAGAACGGAGAGGGGGCGCTTAACGGGGAGCTGTTTTTT.

A few counts support this clonotype. The rearrangement uses TRBV3-1 and TRBJ2-1; possibly TRBD1 or TRBD2 for D (5 bases each). Trimming removed 4 bases from V and 4 bases from J, with 17 bases in between. The CDR3 runs to 16 residues. The V gene's germline CDR1 is LGHDT and CDR2 YNNKEL (reference sequence). CDR3 in amino acids: CASSPASTGRYNEQFF. The CDR3 bases are TGTGCCAGCAGCCCAGCCTCCACGGGACGGTACAATGAGCAGTTCTTC.

The chain carries TRBV7-9 and TRBJ2-1; D is undetermined. The germline V gene encodes CDR1 SEHNR and CDR2 FQNEAQ (reference sequence). This CDR3 is built from 15 residues. V lost 5 bases, J lost 2 bases, and 13 bases lay in between. The CDR3 nucleotides are TGTGCCAGCAGCGGCCCGGACGGACCCTACAATGAGCAGTTCTTC. Its protein is CASSGPDGPYNEQFF.

In its sample, this clonotype was seen a few times. The chain combines TRBV27 with TRBJ2-5; 9 bases agree with TRBD1. The CDR3 is 15 amino acids. Trimming at V came to 3 bases and at J to 4 bases, leaving 6 bases not matched to a gene. Germline V gene sequence: CDR1 MNHEY, CDR2 SMNVEV (reference sequence). CDR3 sequence: CASSLTGGKGETQYF. The CDR3 DNA reads as TGTGCCAGCAGTTTGACAGGGGGAAAGGGAGAGACCCAGTACTTC.

In this sample, this clonotype turned up a few times. V is TRBV7-9 and J is TRBJ2-7; 7 nucleotides align to TRBD2. The CDR3 contains 15 residues. The trim removed 7 bases at V and 0 bases at J, leaving 9 bases unmatched. Germline V gives CDR1 SEHNR, CDR2 FQNEAQ (reference sequence). CDR3 coding DNA: TGTGCCAGCACTGGACGAGCGGGGACCTCCTACGAGCAGTACTTC. This sequence encodes CASTGRAGTSYEQYF.

This clonotype was seen a handful of times. V and J are TRBV7-6 and TRBJ2-2; D not certain. CDR1 and CDR2 from the germline V gene are SGHVS and FNYEAQ. V was trimmed by 3 bases and J by 5 bases, leaving 4 bases between them. The CDR3 is made up of 12 amino acids. CDR3 amino acids: CASSFATGELFF. In DNA form, the CDR3 reads TGTGCCAGCAGCTTCGCTACCGGGGAGCTGTTTTTT. Filled out from reference TRBV7-6 and TRBJ2-2, the complete variable domain reads GAGVSQSPRYKVTKRGQDVALRCDPISGHVSLYWYRQALGQGPEFLTYFNYEAQQDKSGLPNDRFSAERPEGSISTLTIQRTEQRDSAMYRCASSFATGELFFGEGSRLTVL.

This clonotype has a handful of counts. This chain links TRBV7-6 with TRBJ1-5, with TRBD1 identical over 7 bases. The CDR3 is 17 amino acids. Germline loops: CDR1 SGHVS, CDR2 FNYEAQ. Trimming cost V 1 base and J 4 bases; bases outside gene matches: 10. This CDR3 is CASSLVAGQRANQPQHF. The DNA for the CDR3 is TGTGCCAGCAGCTTAGTTGCGGGACAGAGGGCTAATCAGCCCCAGCATTTT.